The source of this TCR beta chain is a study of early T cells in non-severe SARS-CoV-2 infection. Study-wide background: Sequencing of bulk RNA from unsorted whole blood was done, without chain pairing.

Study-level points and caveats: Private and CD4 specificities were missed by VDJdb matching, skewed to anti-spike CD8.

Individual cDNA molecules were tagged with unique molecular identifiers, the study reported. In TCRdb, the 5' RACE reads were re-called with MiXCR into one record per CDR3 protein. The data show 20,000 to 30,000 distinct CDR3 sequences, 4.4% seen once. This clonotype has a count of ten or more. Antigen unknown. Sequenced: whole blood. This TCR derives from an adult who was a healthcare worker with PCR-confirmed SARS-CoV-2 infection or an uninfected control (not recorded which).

In nucleotides, the CDR3 is TGTGCCAGCAGCTTAGTAGCGGGGGCCTCCTACGAGCAGTACTTC. Protein product: CASSLVAGASYEQYF. V usage is TRBV11-2 and J usage is TRBJ2-7; 9 bases map to TRBD2. After removal of 1 base from V and 0 bases from J, the junction contained 1 base not matched to a gene. The CDR3 runs 15 residues. Germline values: CDR1 SGHAT, CDR2 FQNNGV.